Reported below is one T cell receptor (beta chain). Its cognate antigen is unknown. PCR employed 60 Vbeta and 13 Jbeta primers. Per the original methods: Roughly 10 million shared chains were among approximately 87 million unique TCR beta chains counted in a later analysis. Here immunoSEQ multiplex PCR was the method, and the copy in TCRdb shows in-frame clones only, minus some. V, J and clone size were drawn from that table, and D and trimming were deduced from the DNA. Seen here are 150,000 or so clones, 82% observed once, and the top ten hold 5.5% to 8.5%. The donors, nominally healthy at sampling, likely had unrecorded immune exposures. The CDR3 runs 14 residues. Germline V CDR1 and CDR2: MNHNS, SASEGT. V dropped 4 bases and J dropped 2 bases, with 11 bases sitting between them. This specimen comes from a study of cytomegalovirus exposure and HLA in healthy donors. For the study at large: A previous analysis identified 95 million to 120 million unique TCR beta sequences derived from roughly 180 million T cells. Study-level results: Whilst most TCR sequences proved rare, a subset of public TCRs occurred across many donors.

Material for sequencing was PBMCs. The genes are TRBV6-1 and TRBJ1-2; D possibly corresponds to TRBD1 (6 bases). This clonotype was sampled from a woman between 45 and 60 years old in good health and CMV-seropositive. This chain's CDR3 is CASSGTAVNYGYTF. In DNA, the CDR3 is TGTGCCAGCAGTGGGACAGCGGTGAACTATGGCTACACCTTC.